These T cell receptor beta chains were read from a single sample in a study of blood T cell repertoires in COVID-19. Repertoires were generated with immunoSEQ multiplex PCR, while TCRdb's copy carries only in-frame clones and drops some. The table has some 49,000 clones, roughly 82% seen once. Sequenced material: peripheral blood. The receptors come from a woman aged 55-69 years with acute or convalescent COVID-19. Both conserved end residues are part of each CDR3. Fields, in order: clone size, CDR3 length, J gene, V gene, D gene, CDR3 protein, CDR3 DNA. D genes are given only for firm matches. Clone size is given for some rows only: seen once, a few or many times, or a class if the clone is expanded.

few,13,TRBJ2-3,TRBV18,TRBD2,CASSFGEGNTQYF,TGTGCCAGCTCATTCGGGGAGGGAAATACGCAGTATTTT
NA,14,TRBJ1-1,TRBV5-3,NA,CARRSRVPFPEAFF,TGTGCCAGAAGGTCCCGGGTTCCTTTCCCAGAAGCTTTCTTT
NA,17,TRBJ1-2,TRBV7-9,TRBD1,CASSERDRGRIAYGYTF,TGTGCCAGCAGCGAACGGGACAGGGGCCGTATTGCCTATGGCTACACCTTC
NA,17,TRBJ1-1,TRBV27,NA,CASSDETGQPMNTEAFF,TGTGCCAGCAGCGACGAGACGGGACAACCGATGAACACTGAAGCTTTCTTT
NA,14,TRBJ2-3,TRBV6-6,NA,CASSYGARRDTQYF,TGTGCCAGCAGTTACGGTGCTCGGCGGGATACGCAGTATTTT
NA,15,TRBJ1-3,TRBV5-6,TRBD1,CASSKDRGSGNTIYF,TGTGCCAGCAGCAAAGACAGGGGGTCTGGAAACACCATATATTTT
NA,14,TRBJ1-2,TRBV18,NA,CASSSRTGSFGYTF,TGTGCCAGCTCATCAAGAACAGGGTCTTTTGGCTACACCTTC
NA,14,TRBJ1-1,TRBV19,NA,CASSSGWLNTEAFF,TGTGCCAGTAGTTCCGGGTGGTTGAACACTGAAGCTTTCTTT
NA,14,TRBJ1-1,TRBV27,TRBD1,CASSRQGVNTEAFF,TGTGCCAGCAGTCGACAGGGGGTGAACACTGAAGCTTTCTTT
NA,15,TRBJ1-6,TRBV5-4,TRBD1,CASSLSRGHNSPLHF,TGTGCCAGCAGCTTGTCCAGGGGGCATAATTCACCCCTCCACTTT
once,16,TRBJ1-2,TRBV6-5,NA,CASSYLGARADGGYTF,TGTGCCAGCAGTTACCTTGGCGCCAGGGCTGATGGTGGCTACACCTTC
NA,14,TRBJ2-7,TRBV7-8,TRBD2,CASSLPGTSNRQYF,TGTGCCAGCAGCTTACCCGGGACTAGTAACAGGCAGTACTTC
NA,12,TRBJ1-4,TRBV2,NA,CASSVFSEKLFF,TGTGCCAGCAGTGTCTTCAGTGAAAAACTGTTTTTT
NA,16,TRBJ2-7,TRBV18,NA,CASSPPSLSRLYEQYF,TGTGCCAGCTCACCACCGTCACTAAGCAGACTTTACGAGCAGTACTTC
NA,16,TRBJ2-1,TRBV28,NA,CASSPRDYALYNEQFF,TGTGCCAGCAGTCCTCGAGACTACGCGCTATACAATGAGCAGTTCTTC
NA,13,TRBJ1-1,TRBV7-9,NA,CASSLDMNTEAFF,TGTGCCAGCAGCTTGGACATGAACACTGAAGCTTTCTTT
once,14,TRBJ1-5,TRBV6-5,NA,CASSLQGSNQPQHF,TGTGCCAGCAGTTTACAGGGATCCAATCAGCCCCAGCATTTT
NA,17,TRBJ2-1,TRBV30,TRBD2,CAWAGTSGRTLYNEQFF,TGTGCCTGGGCTGGGACTAGCGGGAGGACCTTATACAATGAGCAGTTCTTC
NA,16,TRBJ1-5,TRBV30,TRBD1,CAWSVQRQGIHQPQHF,TGTGCCTGGAGTGTACAGCGACAGGGGATTCATCAGCCCCAGCATTTT
NA,17,TRBJ2-1,TRBV5-4,TRBD2,CASSLGSGKTSYNEQFF,TGTGCCAGCAGCTTGGGGAGCGGGAAAACCTCCTACAATGAGCAGTTCTTC
NA,16,TRBJ1-2,TRBV18,NA,CASSQQGVSFNYGYTF,TGTGCCAGCTCACAACAGGGTGTTAGTTTTAACTATGGCTACACCTTC
NA,17,TRBJ2-1,TRBV10-3,NA,CAISVSGHRVPRDEQFF,TGTGCCATCAGTGTATCTGGTCACAGGGTACCAAGGGATGAGCAGTTCTTC
once,15,TRBJ2-2,TRBV5-1,TRBD1,CASSSLTGGIGELFF,TGCGCCAGCAGCTCCTTGACAGGGGGCATCGGGGAGCTGTTTTTT
NA,15,TRBJ2-7,TRBV11-2,TRBD1,CASSPTTGAGYEQYF,TGTGCCAGCAGCCCGACTACAGGGGCCGGCTACGAGCAGTACTTC
NA,16,TRBJ2-3,TRBV19,TRBD1,CASSMPGGSGTDTQYF,TGTGCCAGTAGTATGCCAGGGGGCTCGGGGACAGATACGCAGTATTTT
once,14,TRBJ1-4,TRBV7-9,NA,CASSIQGSGEKLFF,TGTGCCAGCAGCATACAGGGATCTGGAGAAAAACTGTTTTTT
NA,16,TRBJ1-3,TRBV18,TRBD1,CASSPSTGVAGNTIYF,TGTGCCAGCTCACCATCGACAGGGGTCGCAGGAAACACCATATATTTT
NA,14,TRBJ2-7,TRBV6-6,TRBD1,CASRMTGSSYEQYF,TGTGCCAGCAGGATGACAGGGAGCTCCTACGAGCAGTACTTC
NA,13,TRBJ2-1,TRBV9,NA,CASSVEQGNEQFF,TGTGCCAGCAGCGTAGAACAGGGCAATGAGCAGTTCTTC
once,13,TRBJ2-3,TRBV7-2,NA,CASSLNFGDTQYF,TGTGCCAGCAGCTTGAATTTCGGAGATACGCAGTATTTT
NA,11,TRBJ2-5,TRBV28,NA,CASSPRETQYF,TGTGCCAGTAGCCCGCGGGAGACCCAGTACTTC
NA,15,TRBJ2-5,TRBV24-1,NA,CATSDPNRIQETQYF,TGTGCCACCAGTGATCCCAACAGGATACAAGAGACCCAGTACTTC